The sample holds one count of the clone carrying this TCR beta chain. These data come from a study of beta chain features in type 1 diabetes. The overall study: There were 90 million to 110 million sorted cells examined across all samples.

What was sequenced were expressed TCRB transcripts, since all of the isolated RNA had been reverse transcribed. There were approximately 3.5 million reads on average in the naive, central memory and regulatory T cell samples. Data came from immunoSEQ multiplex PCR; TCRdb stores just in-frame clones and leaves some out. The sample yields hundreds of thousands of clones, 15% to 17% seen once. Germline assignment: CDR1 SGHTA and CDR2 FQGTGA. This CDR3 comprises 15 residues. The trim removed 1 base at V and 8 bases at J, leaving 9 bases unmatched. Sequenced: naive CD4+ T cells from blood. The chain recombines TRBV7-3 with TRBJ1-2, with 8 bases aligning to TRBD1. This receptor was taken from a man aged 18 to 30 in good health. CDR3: CASSLSGQGAKGYTF. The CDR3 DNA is TGTGCCAGCAGCTTAAGTGGGCAGGGGGCGAAAGGCTACACCTTC.